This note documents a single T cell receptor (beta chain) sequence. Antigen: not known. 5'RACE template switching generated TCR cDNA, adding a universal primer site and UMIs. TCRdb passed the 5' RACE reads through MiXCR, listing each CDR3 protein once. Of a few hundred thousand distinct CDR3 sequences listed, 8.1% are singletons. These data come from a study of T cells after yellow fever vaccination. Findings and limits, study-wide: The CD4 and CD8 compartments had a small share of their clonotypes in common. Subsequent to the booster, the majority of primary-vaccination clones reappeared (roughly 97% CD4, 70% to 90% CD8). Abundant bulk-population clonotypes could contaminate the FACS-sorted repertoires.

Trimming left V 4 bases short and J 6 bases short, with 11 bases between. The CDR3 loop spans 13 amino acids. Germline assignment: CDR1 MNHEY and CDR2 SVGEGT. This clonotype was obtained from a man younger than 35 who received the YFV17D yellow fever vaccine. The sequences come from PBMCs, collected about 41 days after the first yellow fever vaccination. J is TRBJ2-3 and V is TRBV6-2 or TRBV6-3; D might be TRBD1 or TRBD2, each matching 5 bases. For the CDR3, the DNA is TGTGCCAGCAGTTCCCGGGGCGTGGATACGCAGTATTTT. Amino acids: CASSSRGVDTQYF.